The 13 T cell receptor beta chains below all came from one sample that was sequenced in a study of blood T cell repertoires in COVID-19. The repertoire was sequenced with immunoSEQ multiplex PCR; TCRdb's copy has only in-frame clones and lacks some. The table lists 250,000 to 350,000 clones, about 83% of them singletons, with around 1.5% in the top ten. Sequencing was done on a sample of peripheral blood. These receptor sequences come from a woman in her fifties or sixties with acute or convalescent COVID-19.

The chain employs TRBV21-1 and TRBJ2-3; TRBD2 is the table's D call and was not checked against the DNA. TRBV21-1 is a recognized pseudogene. The CDR3 loop spans 19 amino acids. The CDR3 DNA reads as TGTGCCAGCAGCAAAGTAGGGAGGGAGACGGGACCATGCACAGATACGCAGTATTTT. Protein sequence: CASSKVGRETGPCTDTQYF.

The V gene is TRBV7-2, the J gene TRBJ1-1; tentative D call: TRBD1 (6 bases). The CDR3 consists of 18 residues. Trimming left V 1 base short and J 1 base short, with 19 bases between. CDR1 is SGHTA, CDR2 FQGNSA, per germline. The CDR3 DNA is TGTGCCAGCAGCTTAGTTGACGTTGGGGGCGCAAGGAACACTGAAGCTTTCTTT. Translated, it gives CASSLVDVGGARNTEAFF.

This chain links TRBV6-4 with TRBJ1-6; TRBD1 might be the D (6 bases). Germline CDR1 MRHNA, CDR2 SNTAGT. This CDR3 is 13 amino acids long. V was shortened by 3 bases and J by 7 bases, with 7 bases between the two germline ends. The CDR3 sequence is CASSEDRNSPLHF. Written as DNA, the CDR3 is TGTGCCAGCAGTGAAGACAGGAATTCACCCCTCCACTTT.

The CDR3 here is CASSTSRGTEAFF. DNA of the CDR3: TGTGCCAGCTCAACCTCACGGGGGACTGAAGCTTTCTTT. The chain links TRBV6-5 to TRBJ1-1, with D maybe TRBD1 (5 bases). Germline V CDR1 and CDR2: MNHEY, SVGAGI. The CDR3 has 13 residues. The V gene lost 8 bases and the J gene lost 5 bases, with 15 bases spanning the gap.

The chain uses TRBV19 and TRBJ1-2, with 9 bases fitting TRBD1. CDR3 length: 15 amino acids. Germline V gene sequence: CDR1 LNHDA, CDR2 SQIVND (reference sequence). V lost 7 bases, J lost 0 bases, and 6 bases stayed unmatched. The DNA of the CDR3 is TGTGCCAGTACGGACAGGGGTAAGGCTAACTATGGCTACACCTTC. Its protein is CASTDRGKANYGYTF.

V gene TRBV28 combines with J gene TRBJ1-2, with 7 bases identical to TRBD1. The CDR3 is 15 residues long. Germline CDR1 and CDR2: MDHEN and SYDVKM. V dropped 9 bases and J dropped 8; count of bases not matched to a gene: 18. Written as DNA, the CDR3 is TGTGCCAGTTTCAGGGGCGGAGCACAGGGGTACGGCTACACCTTC. Translated, it gives CASFRGGAQGYGYTF.

The chain couples TRBV14 to TRBJ2-1; D unresolved. This CDR3 has 13 residues. The V gene lost 7 bases and the J gene lost 6 bases, with 13 bases spanning the gap. Germline V CDR1 and CDR2: SGHDN, FVKESK. In DNA, the CDR3 is TGTGCCAGCAACCTAGTTGCCGGCAATGAGCAGTTCTTC. As protein: CASNLVAGNEQFF.

A single count supports this clone. J is TRBJ2-7 and V is TRBV2; 10 nucleotides align to TRBD1. With 6 bases clipped from V and 6 bases from J, the junction kept 2 bases outside the gene matches. Germline V gene data show CDR1 as SNHLY and CDR2 as FYNNEI. The CDR3 runs to 12 residues. The CDR3 region has the DNA TGTGCCAGCAGCGGGACAGGGGTCGAGCAGTACTTC. This encodes CASSGTGVEQYF.

This clone was seen a handful of times. This chain connects TRBV11-2 to TRBJ2-2; 14 nucleotides agree with TRBD2. This CDR3 spans 15 amino acids. The trim removed 5 bases at V and 6 bases at J, leaving 2 bases unmatched. Germline V gene lookup returns CDR1 SGHAT and CDR2 FQNNGV. For the CDR3, the DNA is TGTGCCAGCAGCCGACTAGCGGGAGGGCCCGGGGAGCTGTTTTTT. Encoded protein: CASSRLAGGPGELFF.

The J gene is TRBJ2-7, the V gene TRBV7-9; possible D gene TRBD2, 5 bases. Germline V gene lookup returns CDR1 SEHNR and CDR2 FQNEAQ (reference sequence). Trimming removed 3 bases at V and 4 bases at J, with 19 bases between. The CDR3 extends over 16 amino acids. The CDR3 region has the DNA TGTGCCAGCAGCTTTAATCCCGGGGAAGGGATATACGAGCAGTACTTC. Amino acid sequence: CASSFNPGEGIYEQYF.

The chain combines TRBV5-1 with TRBJ2-1, with a weak D call TRBD1 (7 bases). This CDR3 region has 15 residues. Germline assignment: CDR1 SGHRS and CDR2 YFSETQ. Trimming took off 2 bases at V and 6 bases at J, with 15 bases between the two ends. The CDR3 reads CASSFVQGGLNEQFF. CDR3 in DNA: TGCGCCAGCAGCTTCGTGCAGGGGGGCCTCAATGAGCAGTTCTTC.

The genes are TRBV4-2 and TRBJ2-2; the D gene is possibly TRBD1 (6 bases). Germline CDR1 is LGHNA and CDR2 is YNFKEQ. V dropped 1 base and J dropped 6 bases, with 9 bases sitting between them. The CDR3 spans 14 residues. The CDR3 DNA is TGTGCCAGCAGCCAAGTTGCAGGGGCCGGGGAGCTGTTTTTT. Residues: CASSQVAGAGELFF.

The CDR3 is CASSLEGGLAYTDTQYF. The DNA for the CDR3 is TGTGCCAGCAGCTTAGAAGGAGGACTAGCGTACACAGATACGCAGTATTTT. The chain uses TRBV11-2 and TRBJ2-3; 9 bases line up with TRBD2. CDR1 is SGHAT and CDR2 is FQNNGV in the germline V gene. Trimming took 0 bases from V and 2 from J; bases not matched to a gene: 6. There are 17 residues in the CDR3.